This entry lists 22 T cell receptor beta chains sequenced from one sample in a study of cytomegalovirus exposure and HLA in healthy donors. The PCR had 60 Vbeta and 13 Jbeta primers. The repertoire was sequenced with immunoSEQ multiplex PCR; TCRdb's copy has only in-frame clones and lacks some. Of 200,000 to 300,000 clones in the sample, about three quarters were seen once. Sample: PBMCs. The receptors stem from a boy between 5 and 17 years old in good health and CMV-seronegative.

The chain has TRBV2 and TRBJ2-1; TRBD2 agrees at 11 bases. V dropped 8 bases and J dropped 9; count of bases not matched to a gene: 9. This CDR3 is 14 amino acids long. The germline V gene has CDR1 SNHLY and CDR2 FYNNEI. The DNA of the CDR3 is TGTGCCAGCGGATTAGCGGGGGGGCTGAGTGAGCAGTTCTTC. It yields the protein CASGLAGGLSEQFF.

V is TRBV5-4 and J is TRBJ1-4; D gene unclear. The CDR3 contains 15 residues. CDR1 and CDR2 (germline): SGHNT, YYREEE (reference sequence). Trimming shortened V by 4 bases and J by 8 bases, and 18 bases separated the two germline ends. Here the CDR3 reads CASSEAPRIGEKLFF. The CDR3 bases are TGTGCCAGCAGCGAAGCTCCGCGGATTGGGGAAAAACTGTTTTTT.

This chain links TRBV7-8 with TRBJ2-7, with 8 bases lining up with TRBD1. The germline V gene has CDR1 SGHVS and CDR2 FQNEAQ. The CDR3 totals 16 residues. Trimming cost V 3 bases and J 2 bases; bases outside gene matches: 9. As DNA, the CDR3 is TGTGCCAGCAGCTTCTCGGGACAGGCGGCTACCTACGAGCAGTACTTC. Its protein product is CASSFSGQAATYEQYF.

The chain couples TRBV4-2 to TRBJ2-3; 10 bases agree with TRBD2. This CDR3 region has 17 residues. Germline trimming cut 1 base from V and 2 bases from J; bases unmatched to any gene: 6. Germline lookup yields CDR1 LGHNA and CDR2 YNFKEQ. The CDR3 here is CASSQAGTSESTDTQYF. The CDR3 coding sequence is TGTGCCAGCAGCCAAGCCGGGACTAGCGAGTCCACAGATACGCAGTATTTT.

With respect to this clone: Germline and junction disagree at one end, which may indicate a read error. This rearrangement joins TRBV7-7 to TRBJ1-6, with TRBD1 matching over 8 bases. This CDR3 has 13 amino acids. CDR1 is SSHAT, CDR2 FNYEAQ, per germline (reference sequence). CDR3 protein: CASSLDRVSPLHF. The DNA of the CDR3 is TGTGCTAGCAGCTTGGACAGGGTTTCACCCCTCCACTTT.

CDR3 DNA: TGTGCCAGCAGCTCGGCAAGCGGGAGGATAACAGATACGCAGTATTTT. Its protein is CASSSASGRITDTQYF. The V call is TRBV7-2, the J call TRBJ2-3; TRBD2 matches 9 bases. This CDR3 region has 16 residues. The V gene end was trimmed by 4 bases and the J gene end by 3 bases; junction bases not matched to a gene: 8. CDR1 and CDR2 from the germline V gene are SGHTA and FQGNSA.

This rearrangement joins TRBV2 to TRBJ1-1; D might be TRBD1 (6 bases). Germline V gene sequence: CDR1 SNHLY, CDR2 FYNNEI. Trimming left V 6 bases short and J 5 bases short, with 16 bases between. This CDR3 is 14 amino acids long. In DNA form, the CDR3 reads TGTGCCAGCAGGAAACAGGGTGAGAGGACTGAAGCTTTCTTT. It translates to CASRKQGERTEAFF.

The chain carries TRBV23-1 and TRBJ1-5; D remains unclear. TRBV23-1 is an ORF, with its function uncertain. The CDR3 covers 16 residues. V lost 8 bases and J lost 3, with 20 bases in between. As DNA, the CDR3 is TGCGCCAGCGGGCCCGTGGCGATGACCCTCAATCAGCCCCAGCATTTT. Amino acids: CASGPVAMTLNQPQHF.

There are a few counts of this clone. The chain couples TRBV6-1 to TRBJ1-2; D remains unclear. CDR3 length equals 15 residues. Germline loops: CDR1 MNHNS, CDR2 SASEGT. V gave up 2 bases and J gave up 5 bases, with 15 bases separating them. The DNA of the CDR3 is TGTGCCAGCAGTGAAATGAGGGTGGGAACATATGGCTACACCTTC. Its protein is CASSEMRVGTYGYTF.

The V gene is TRBV6-5, the J gene TRBJ2-2; D uncertain. CDR1 and CDR2 (germline): MNHEY, SVGAGI. Deletions cut 6 bases from V and 4 bases from J, with 9 bases between. The CDR3 covers 13 residues. The CDR3 loop reads CASSTVPTGELFF. The CDR3 bases are TGTGCCAGCAGCACGGTTCCCACCGGGGAGCTGTTTTTT.

The genes are TRBV7-9 and TRBJ2-2; TRBD1 agrees at 7 bases. Germline lookup yields CDR1 SEHNR and CDR2 FQNEAQ (reference sequence). There are 14 residues in the CDR3. With V trimmed by 5 bases and J by 6 bases, 6 bases remained unmatched. Here the CDR3 reads CASSLGTASGELFF. The CDR3 bases are TGTGCCAGCAGCCTAGGGACAGCGTCCGGGGAGCTGTTTTTT.

The chain is built from TRBV25-1 and TRBJ2-3, with 7 nucleotides matching TRBD2. Germline assignment: CDR1 MGHDK and CDR2 SYGVNS. The CDR3 sequence is 17 residues long. V lost 1 base, J lost 6 bases, and 13 bases stayed unmatched. CDR3 sequence (DNA): TGTGCCAGCAGTGAATGGGGGACTTCCCCGGGGGGTGATACGCAGTATTTT. Protein product: CASSEWGTSPGGDTQYF.

The chain employs TRBV27 and TRBJ2-7; TRBD1 matches at 7 bases. Germline CDR1 MNHEY, CDR2 SMNVEV (reference sequence). The CDR3 totals 15 residues. The V gene end was trimmed by 3 bases and the J gene end by 4 bases; junction bases not matched to a gene: 9. CDR3 loop: CASSFREGGNYEQYF. In DNA form, the CDR3 reads TGTGCCAGCAGTTTCAGGGAAGGGGGCAATTACGAGCAGTACTTC.

DNA for the CDR3: TGTGCCTGGAACCCGGGTGGCCCTCTAAAGACCCAGTACTTC. This gives the protein CAWNPGGPLKTQYF. V usage is TRBV30 and J usage is TRBJ2-5; D gene ambiguous. Trimming shortened V by 4 bases and J by 6 bases, and 18 bases separated the two germline ends. CDR1 and CDR2 (germline): GTSNPN, SVGIG (reference sequence). The CDR3 has 14 residues.

The chain joins TRBV13 to TRBJ2-1, with 10 bases lining up with TRBD1. V gave up 7 bases and J gave up 6 bases; unmatched junction bases: 6. CDR1 PRHDT and CDR2 FYEKMQ come from the germline V gene (reference sequence). The CDR3 consists of 14 residues. CDR3 residues: CASTRTGGVNEQFF. Written as DNA, the CDR3 is TGTGCCAGCACCCGGACAGGGGGGGTCAATGAGCAGTTCTTC.

The V call is TRBV10-1, the J call TRBJ2-7, with 7 nucleotides matching TRBD2. The CDR3 loop spans 16 amino acids. Germline CDR1 and CDR2: WNHNN and SYGVQD (reference sequence). V was pared by 1 base and J by 6 bases, with 12 bases of the junction left unmatched. The DNA of the CDR3 is TGCGCCAGCAGTGAGTTCGCAGCGGGACCCCGGGTCGAGCAGTACTTC. Its translation: CASSEFAAGPRVEQYF.

This clone has a handful of counts. Other DNA sequences in this sample translate to the same CDR3. The V call is TRBV6-1, the J call TRBJ2-7, with 8 bases matching TRBD2. CDR1 is MNHNS and CDR2 is SASEGT in the germline V gene. The CDR3 covers 15 residues. V lost 4 bases and J lost 0; bases outside the gene matches: 5. The CDR3 loop is CASSVAGGGSYEQYF. In DNA, the CDR3 is TGTGCCAGCAGTGTCGCGGGGGGAGGCTCCTACGAGCAGTACTTC.

The CDR3 is CASSSTRLVNTQYF. CDR3 DNA sequence: TGTGCCAGCAGCTCCACTCGACTAGTCAATACGCAGTATTTT. V gene TRBV7-9 combines with J gene TRBJ2-3, with a tentative D call TRBD2 (6 bases). Germline CDR1 is SEHNR and CDR2 is FQNEAQ (reference sequence). The CDR3 is 14 residues long. The ends were cut back, 4 bases at V and 7 bases at J, with 15 bases in the middle.

The chain recombines TRBV6-5 with TRBJ2-1; unclear D gene. The CDR3 length is 15 residues. Germline V CDR1 and CDR2: MNHEY, SVGAGI. Deletions cut 0 bases from V and 0 bases from J, with 6 bases between. The CDR3 region has the DNA TGTGCCAGCAGTTACTCACGGAGCTCCTACAATGAGCAGTTCTTC. Amino acids: CASSYSRSSYNEQFF.

The rearrangement joins TRBV7-9 to TRBJ2-2; 7 nucleotides match TRBD2. Germline V gives CDR1 SEHNR, CDR2 FQNEAQ (reference sequence). J gave up 9 bases and V 5 bases, and 9 bases lay outside the gene matches. CDR3 length equals 14 residues. The CDR3 coding sequence is TGTGCCAGCAGCCCGGTTGGCGGGGGAAGGGAGCTGTTTTTT. It translates to CASSPVGGGRELFF.

CDR3 sequence (DNA): TGTGCCAGCAGTAGAGGGAGTGATGGTGCCGGGGAGCTGTTTTTT. Its protein product is CASSRGSDGAGELFF. The chain has TRBV27 and TRBJ2-2; D might be TRBD2 (5 bases). There are 15 residues in the CDR3. The ends were cut back, 5 bases at V and 6 bases at J, with 16 bases in the middle. CDR1 and CDR2 from the germline V gene are MNHEY and SMNVEV (reference sequence).

In this sample, this clone turned up once. The CDR3 DNA reads as TGTGCCAGCAGCTCCTCTAGCGGGGGGGCCGATGAGCAGTTCTTC. Protein product: CASSSSSGGADEQFF. The chain recombines TRBV7-9 with TRBJ2-1; 12 bases agree with TRBD2. Trimming cost V 4 bases and J 8 bases; bases outside gene matches: 6. CDR3 length: 15 residues. Germline V CDR1 and CDR2: SEHNR, FQNEAQ (reference sequence).